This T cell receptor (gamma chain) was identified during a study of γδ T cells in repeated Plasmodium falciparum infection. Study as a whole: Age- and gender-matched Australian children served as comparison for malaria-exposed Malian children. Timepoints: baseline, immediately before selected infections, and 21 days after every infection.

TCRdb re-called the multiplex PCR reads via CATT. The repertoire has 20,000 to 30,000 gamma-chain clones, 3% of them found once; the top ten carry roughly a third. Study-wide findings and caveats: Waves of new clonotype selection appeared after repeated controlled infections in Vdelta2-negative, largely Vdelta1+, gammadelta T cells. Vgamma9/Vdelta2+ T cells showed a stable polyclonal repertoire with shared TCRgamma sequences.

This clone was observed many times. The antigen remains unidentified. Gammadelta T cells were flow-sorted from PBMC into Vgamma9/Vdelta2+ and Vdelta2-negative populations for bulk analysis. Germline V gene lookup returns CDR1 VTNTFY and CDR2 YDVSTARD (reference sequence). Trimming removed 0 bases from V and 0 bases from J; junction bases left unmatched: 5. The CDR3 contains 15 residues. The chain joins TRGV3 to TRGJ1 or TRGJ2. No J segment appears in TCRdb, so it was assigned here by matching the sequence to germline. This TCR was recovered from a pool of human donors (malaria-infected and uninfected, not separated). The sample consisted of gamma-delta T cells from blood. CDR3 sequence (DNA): TGTGCCACCTGGGACAGGGGGGGGAATTATTATAAGAAACTCTTT. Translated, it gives CATWDRGGNYYKKLF.